This T cell receptor (beta chain) was obtained from a study of cytomegalovirus exposure and HLA in healthy donors. Primers for the PCR totalled 60 Vbeta and 13 Jbeta. Only in-frame clones appear in the TCRdb table, and some are missing; sequencing was by immunoSEQ multiplex PCR. The sample holds roughly 140,000 clones, around 86% seen once. The CDR3 is made up of 14 amino acids. Trimming cost V 3 bases and J 2 bases; bases outside gene matches: 4. Germline CDR1 and CDR2: SQVTM and ANQGSEA. The chain couples TRBV29-1 to TRBJ1-2; 9 nucleotides line up with TRBD1. The origin of this receptor is a female donor in good health and CMV-seronegative. What was sequenced was PBMCs. CDR3 protein: CSVDRDRVNYGYTF. The CDR3, as DNA: TGCAGCGTTGACCGGGACAGGGTAAACTATGGCTACACCTTC.